This TCR beta chain came from a study of early T cells in non-severe SARS-CoV-2 infection. For the study at large: The authors sequenced bulk RNA from unsorted whole blood, leaving chains unpaired. The study's findings and limits: VDJdb-based matching was biased toward anti-spike CD8 responses and missed private and CD4 specificities.

Germline V gene lookup returns CDR1 MNHEY and CDR2 SMNVEV (reference sequence). CDR3 length: 14 amino acids. Unmatched junction bases numbered 6, after V lost 2 bases and J lost 5 bases. This clonotype came up many times. Its target is unknown. Individual cDNA molecules received unique molecular identifiers. TCRdb fed the 5' RACE reads into MiXCR, producing one record per CDR3 protein. The sample includes almost 45,000 distinct CDR3 sequences, roughly 6% of them seen just once. V and J are TRBV27 and TRBJ2-7; 7 bases match TRBD1. Sequencing was performed on whole blood. The sequence derives from an adult who was a healthcare worker with PCR-confirmed SARS-CoV-2 infection or an uninfected control (not recorded which). This CDR3 is CASSLNNRGHEQYF. The CDR3 DNA reads as TGTGCCAGCAGTTTAAATAACAGGGGCCACGAGCAGTACTTC.